This T cell receptor beta chain was sequenced during a study of control samples from healthy donors and cancer patients. Profiled with immunoSEQ multiplex PCR; TCRdb holds only in-frame clones, not every one. The sample records around 80,000 clones, roughly 84% being singletons. Sequences were obtained from blood. The source is a woman aged 50 to 60 in good health.

CDR3 sequence: CAISDSTWRDGYTF. The CDR3, as DNA: TGTGCCATCAGTGACTCTACCTGGAGGGATGGCTACACCTTC. The V gene is TRBV10-3, the J gene TRBJ1-2; no clear D gene. There are 14 residues in the CDR3. Germline assignment: CDR1 ENHRY and CDR2 SYGVKD. V was clipped by 3 bases and J by 6 bases, with 14 bases between them.